Given below is one T cell receptor beta chain in context. Its antigen remains unknown. In germline, CDR1 is SGHDT, CDR2 YYEEEE. This CDR3 is 12 amino acids long. Trimming left V 2 bases short and J 5 bases short, with 8 bases between. The entry originates in a study of cytomegalovirus exposure and HLA in healthy donors. Regarding the study as a whole: Roughly uniform depth of sequencing across donors was assumed in presence/absence analyses. Most TCRs appeared rarely, but some public TCRs recurred in many donors.

The primer mix had 60 Vbeta and 13 Jbeta primers. Methods used by the authors: Among the unique TCR beta chains that a later analysis counted, roughly 80 million in all, roughly 11 million were shared. Using immunoSEQ multiplex PCR, the repertoire was profiled, and TCRdb retains in-frame clones only, with some absent. From that table come the V and J calls and clone size; the DNA was used to work out D and trimming. The sample has more than 65,000 clones, over 70% seen once. The chain carries TRBV5-6 and TRBJ2-7; D is uncertain. Sequencing used PBMCs. This clonotype was obtained from a man aged 40-55 years in good health and CMV-seronegative. CDR3 sequence reads: CASSFYEDEQYF. The CDR3 DNA is TGTGCCAGCAGCTTCTACGAGGACGAGCAGTACTTC.